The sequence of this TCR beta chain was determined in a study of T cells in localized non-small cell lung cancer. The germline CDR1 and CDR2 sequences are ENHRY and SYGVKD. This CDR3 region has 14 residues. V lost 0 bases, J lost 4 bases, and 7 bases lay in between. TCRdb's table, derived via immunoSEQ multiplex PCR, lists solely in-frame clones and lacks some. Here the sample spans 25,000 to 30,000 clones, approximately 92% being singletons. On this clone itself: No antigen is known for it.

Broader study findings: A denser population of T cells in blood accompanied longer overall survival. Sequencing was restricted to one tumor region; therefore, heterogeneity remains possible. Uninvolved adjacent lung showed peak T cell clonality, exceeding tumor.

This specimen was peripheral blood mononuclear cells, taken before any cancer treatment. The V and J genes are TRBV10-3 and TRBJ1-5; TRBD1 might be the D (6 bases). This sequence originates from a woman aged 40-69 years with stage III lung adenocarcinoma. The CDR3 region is CAISESGGNQPQHF. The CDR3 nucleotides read TGTGCCATCAGTGAGTCAGGGGGAAATCAGCCCCAGCATTTT.